This T cell receptor (beta chain) was sequenced during a study of cytomegalovirus exposure and HLA in healthy donors. Study observations and caveats: It was in a later analysis that TCR association rates were seen to vary by HLA locus, highest for DRB1 and lowest for HLA-C.

As concerns this clone: Its specificity is unknown.

Primers: 60 Vbeta forward and 13 Jbeta reverse. Method: immunoSEQ multiplex PCR; TCRdb's copy keeps in-frame clones and lacks some. This table has approximately 190,000 clones, around 78% appearing once. V was clipped by 2 bases and J by 0 bases; unmatched bases: 11. From germline, CDR1 is MNHEY and CDR2 SMNVEV (reference sequence). The CDR3 runs to 18 residues. This sequence originates from a young woman in good health and CMV-seropositive. The rearrangement uses TRBV27 and TRBJ1-2; TRBD1 aligns across 8 bases. Sequencing was performed on PBMCs. The chain's CDR3 is CASSLLRDRLNSNYGYTF. In nucleotides, the CDR3 is TGTGCCAGCAGTTTACTCCGGGACAGGCTAAACTCTAACTATGGCTACACCTTC.